Listed below are T cell receptor beta chains from one sample, sequenced in a study of blood T cells in healthy people across ages. Using its own MiXCR run on the 5' RACE reads, TCRdb lists one record per CDR3 protein. The sample has 600,000 to 1,000,000 distinct CDR3 sequences; around 25% are singletons. The data also belong to a second study, concerning T cells of mothers and their children.

What was sequenced was blood. The receptors come from a boy between 10 and 17 years old in good health. The CDR3 runs from the conserved cysteine through the conserved F or W. D genes are given only for firm matches. Expanded clones are given a class, and other clones once, few, many or no size at all.

>13|TRBV29-1|-|TRBJ2-5|-
CSVESSVGETQYF
TGCAGCGTTGAATCGTCGGTCGGGGAGACCCAGTACTTC
>13|TRBV5-1|-|TRBJ2-7|few
CASGFDTPYEQYF
TGCGCCAGCGGCTTTGACACCCCCTACGAGCAGTACTTC
>16|TRBV9|TRBD1|TRBJ2-3|-
CASSVGWTGFTDTQYF
TGTGCCAGCAGCGTAGGTTGGACAGGCTTCACAGATACGCAGTATTTT
>21|TRBV28|TRBD1|TRBJ2-5|-
CASSFFFPRTTGGERQETQYF
TGTGCCAGCAGTTTCTTCTTTCCTCGAACAACAGGGGGCGAACGCCAAGAGACCCAGTACTTC
>15|TRBV7-2|-|TRBJ2-5|-
CASSLEGSNQETQYF
TGTGCCAGCAGCTTAGAAGGGTCGAACCAAGAGACCCAGTACTTC
>12|TRBV29-1|-|TRBJ2-5|few
CSLTGLGETQYF
TGCAGCCTAACGGGACTGGGGGAGACCCAGTACTTC
>15|TRBV4-3|TRBD2|TRBJ2-7|few
CASTEEASGNYEQYF
TGCGCCAGCACCGAAGAGGCTAGCGGAAACTACGAGCAGTACTTC
>15|TRBV20-1|TRBD2|TRBJ2-7|-
CSARSLAGKSYEQYF
TGCAGTGCTAGATCACTAGCGGGAAAGTCCTACGAGCAGTACTTC
>15|TRBV5-1|-|TRBJ2-5|-
CASSLTGASEETQYF
TGCGCCAGCAGCTTAACGGGGGCTAGCGAAGAGACCCAGTACTTC
>12|TRBV20-1|-|TRBJ1-1|-
CSATPLNTEAFF
TGCAGTGCTACTCCATTGAACACTGAAGCTTTCTTT
>15|TRBV10-3|-|TRBJ2-7|once
CAISVGFREDYEQYF
TGTGCCATCAGTGTCGGATTTAGGGAAGACTACGAGCAGTACTTC
>14|TRBV6-5|-|TRBJ2-2|few
CASSYVLAAGELFF
TGTGCCAGCAGTTACGTCCTTGCGGCCGGGGAGCTGTTTTTT
>17|TRBV27|-|TRBJ2-1|once
CASSHEGGGGDYNEQFF
TGTGCCAGCAGTCACGAGGGGGGCGGGGGTGACTACAATGAGCAGTTCTTC
>18|TRBV4-1|TRBD1|TRBJ1-1|-
CASSQDRTQGRRDTEAFF
TGCGCCAGCAGCCAAGATCGGACACAGGGGAGGAGGGACACTGAAGCTTTCTTT
>15|TRBV7-9|-|TRBJ2-5|-
CASSLYAGKQETQYF
TGTGCCAGCAGCTTATATGCGGGCAAGCAAGAGACCCAGTACTTC
>16|TRBV28|-|TRBJ2-1|-
CASSFAHSRDQDEQFF
TGTGCCAGCAGTTTTGCTCATTCACGGGACCAGGATGAGCAGTTCTTC
>14|TRBV29-1|TRBD1|TRBJ1-1|-
CTGKDRGRTTEAFF
TGCACTGGTAAGGACAGGGGACGGACCACTGAAGCTTTCTTT
>12|TRBV2|-|TRBJ1-4|-
CASVRGQEKLFF
TGTGCCAGCGTGCGGGGGCAAGAAAAACTGTTTTTT
>11|TRBV28|-|TRBJ2-7|many
CASSFSGQQYF
TGTGCCAGCAGTTTTAGTGGACAGCAGTACTTC
>15|TRBV2|-|TRBJ1-3|few
CASSTGFFSGNTIYF
TGTGCCAGCTCGACAGGCTTCTTCTCTGGAAACACCATATATTTT
>19|TRBV20-1|TRBD2|TRBJ2-1|-
CSVRRPSGKRRTRSNEQFF
TGCAGTGTACGGCGGCCTAGCGGGAAACGAAGGACTCGATCGAATGAGCAGTTCTTC
>14|TRBV9|TRBD1|TRBJ2-7|-
CASSAGQAPYEQYF
TGTGCCAGCAGCGCTGGACAGGCCCCCTACGAGCAGTACTTC
>14|TRBV6-2/TRBV6-3|-|TRBJ2-5|-
CASSNGGPPETQYF
TGTGCCAGCAGCAATGGGGGGCCCCCAGAGACCCAGTACTTC
>12|TRBV2|-|TRBJ2-7|-
CASSDLGHEQYF
TGTGCCAGCAGTGATCTGGGCCACGAGCAGTACTTC
>14|TRBV7-2|TRBD2|TRBJ2-5|many
CASSLGGRGETQYF
TGTGCCAGCAGCTTAGGCGGGAGAGGAGAGACCCAGTACTTC
>14|TRBV5-1|-|TRBJ1-1|few
CASSHPGSNTEAFF
TGCGCCAGCAGCCACCCTGGGTCGAACACTGAAGCTTTCTTT
>14|TRBV5-5|TRBD1|TRBJ1-6|few
CASRQQGDNSPLHF
TGTGCCAGCAGGCAACAGGGGGATAATTCACCCCTCCACTTT
>13|TRBV29-1|-|TRBJ2-5|-
CGVDFDRQETQYF
TGCGGCGTCGACTTTGACAGGCAAGAGACCCAGTACTTC
>14|TRBV20-1|TRBD2|TRBJ2-1|-
CSASYSGVSYEQFF
TGCAGTGCTTCATATAGCGGGGTCTCTTATGAGCAGTTCTTC
>14|TRBV7-9|-|TRBJ2-2|few
CASRGQGAAGELFF
TGTGCCAGCAGAGGACAAGGGGCCGCCGGGGAGCTGTTTTTT
>15|TRBV28|TRBD1|TRBJ1-1|-
CASSLWDRVDTEAFF
TGTGCCAGCAGTTTATGGGACAGGGTAGACACTGAAGCTTTCTTT